This T cell receptor beta chain was sequenced during a study of cytomegalovirus exposure and HLA in healthy donors. Only in-frame clones appear in the TCRdb table, and some are missing; sequencing was by immunoSEQ multiplex PCR. The sample yields 200,000 to 250,000 clones, over 70% seen once. V gave up 6 bases and J gave up 0 bases, with 9 bases separating them. This CDR3 contains 14 residues. CDR1 SNHLY and CDR2 FYNNEI come from the germline V gene. The specimen sequenced was PBMCs. The chain employs TRBV2 and TRBJ1-3; unclear D gene. This TCR was recovered from a woman aged 25 to 39 in good health and CMV-seropositive. The chain's CDR3 is CASSTLHSGNTIYF. The CDR3 DNA sequence: TGTGCCAGCAGCACACTGCACTCTGGAAACACCATATATTTT.